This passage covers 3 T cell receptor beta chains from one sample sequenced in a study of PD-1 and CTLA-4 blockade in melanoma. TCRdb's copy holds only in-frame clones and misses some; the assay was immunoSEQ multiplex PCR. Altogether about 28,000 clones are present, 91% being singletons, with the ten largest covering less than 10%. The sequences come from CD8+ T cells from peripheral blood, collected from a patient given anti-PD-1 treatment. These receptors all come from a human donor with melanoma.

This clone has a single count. CDR3 protein: CASSLLGTTPNEQFF. CDR3 coding DNA: TGTGCCAGCAGTTTATTAGGGACTACCCCCAATGAGCAGTTCTTC. The chain links TRBV28 to TRBJ2-1; 7 bases align to TRBD2. This CDR3 has 15 residues. In germline, CDR1 is MDHEN, CDR2 SYDVKM. V lost 1 base, J lost 6 bases, and 6 bases stayed unmatched.

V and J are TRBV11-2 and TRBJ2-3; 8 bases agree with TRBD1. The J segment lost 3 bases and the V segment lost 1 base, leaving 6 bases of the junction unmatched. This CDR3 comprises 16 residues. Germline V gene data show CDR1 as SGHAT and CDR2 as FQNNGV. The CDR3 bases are TGTGCCAGCAGCTTAGCCCGACAGGGGTGGACAGATACGCAGTATTTT. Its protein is CASSLARQGWTDTQYF.

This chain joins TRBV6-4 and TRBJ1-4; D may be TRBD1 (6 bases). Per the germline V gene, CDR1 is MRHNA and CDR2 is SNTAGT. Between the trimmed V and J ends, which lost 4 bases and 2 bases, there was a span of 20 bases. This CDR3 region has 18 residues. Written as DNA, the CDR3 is TGTGCCAGCAGTGGGGTAGGGGGAAGTGGCGCGACTAATGAAAAACTGTTTTTT. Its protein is CASSGVGGSGATNEKLFF.